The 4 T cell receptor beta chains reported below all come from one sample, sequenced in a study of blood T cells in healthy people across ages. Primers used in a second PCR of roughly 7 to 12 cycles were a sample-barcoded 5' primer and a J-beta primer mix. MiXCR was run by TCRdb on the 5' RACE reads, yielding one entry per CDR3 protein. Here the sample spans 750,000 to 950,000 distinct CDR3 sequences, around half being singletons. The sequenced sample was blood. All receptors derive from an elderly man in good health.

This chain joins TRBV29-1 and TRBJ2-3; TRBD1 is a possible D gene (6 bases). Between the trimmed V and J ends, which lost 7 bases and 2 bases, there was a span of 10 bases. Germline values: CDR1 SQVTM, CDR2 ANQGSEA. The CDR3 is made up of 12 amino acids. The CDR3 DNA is TGCAGCGGTACAGGGAACACAGATACGCAGTATTTT. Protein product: CSGTGNTDTQYF.

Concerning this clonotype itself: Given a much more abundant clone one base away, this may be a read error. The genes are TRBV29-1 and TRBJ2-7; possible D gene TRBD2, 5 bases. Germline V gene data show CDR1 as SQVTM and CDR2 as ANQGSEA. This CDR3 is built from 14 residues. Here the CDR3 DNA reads TGCAGTAATTCCCGGGGTAGCGCTTCCTACGAGCAGTACTTC. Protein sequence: CSNSRGSASYEQYF.

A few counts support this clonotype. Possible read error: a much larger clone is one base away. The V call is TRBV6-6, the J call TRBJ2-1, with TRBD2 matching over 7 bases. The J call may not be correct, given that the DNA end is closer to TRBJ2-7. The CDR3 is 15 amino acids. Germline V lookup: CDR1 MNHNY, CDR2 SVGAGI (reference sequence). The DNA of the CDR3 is TGTGCCAGCAGTTACTGGCGGGAGCAAGGCAATGAGCAGTACTTC. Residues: CASSYWREQGNEQYF.

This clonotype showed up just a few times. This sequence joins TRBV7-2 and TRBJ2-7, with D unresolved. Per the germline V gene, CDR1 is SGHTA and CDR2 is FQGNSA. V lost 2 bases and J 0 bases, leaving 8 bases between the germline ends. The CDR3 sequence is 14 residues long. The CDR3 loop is CASSLIVPSYEQYF. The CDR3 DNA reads TGTGCCAGCAGCTTAATAGTGCCCTCCTACGAGCAGTACTTC.